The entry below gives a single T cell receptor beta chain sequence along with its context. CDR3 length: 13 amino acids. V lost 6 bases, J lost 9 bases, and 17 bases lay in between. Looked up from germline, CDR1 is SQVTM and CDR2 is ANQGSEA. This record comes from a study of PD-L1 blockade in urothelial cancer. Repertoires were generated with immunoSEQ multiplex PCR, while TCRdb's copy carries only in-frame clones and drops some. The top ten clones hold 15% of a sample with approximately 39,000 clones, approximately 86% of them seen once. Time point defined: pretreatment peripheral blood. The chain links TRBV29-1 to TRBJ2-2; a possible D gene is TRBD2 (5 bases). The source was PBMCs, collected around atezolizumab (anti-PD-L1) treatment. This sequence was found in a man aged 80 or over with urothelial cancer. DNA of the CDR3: TGCAGCGTCGGTGGCCGTTCGGGAAGGGAGCTGTTTTTT. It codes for CSVGGRSGRELFF.